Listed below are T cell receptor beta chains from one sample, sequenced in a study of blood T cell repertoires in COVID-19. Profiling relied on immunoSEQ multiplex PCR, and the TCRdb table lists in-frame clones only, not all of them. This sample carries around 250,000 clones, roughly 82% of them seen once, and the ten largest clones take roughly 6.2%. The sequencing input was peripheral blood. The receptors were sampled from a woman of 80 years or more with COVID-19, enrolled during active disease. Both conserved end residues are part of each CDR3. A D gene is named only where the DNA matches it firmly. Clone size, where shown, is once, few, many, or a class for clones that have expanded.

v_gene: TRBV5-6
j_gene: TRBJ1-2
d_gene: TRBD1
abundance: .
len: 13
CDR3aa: CASSQGQGYGYTF
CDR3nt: TGTGCCAGCAGCCAGGGACAGGGCTATGGCTACACCTTC

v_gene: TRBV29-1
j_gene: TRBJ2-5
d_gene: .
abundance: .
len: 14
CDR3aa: CSVFGGSMGETQYF
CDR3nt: TGCAGCGTTTTTGGAGGGTCCATGGGAGAGACCCAGTACTTC

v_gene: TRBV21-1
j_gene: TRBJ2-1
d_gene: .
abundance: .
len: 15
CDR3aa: CASSDGTGFLNEQFF
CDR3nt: TGTGCCAGCAGCGACGGGACAGGGTTTTTGAATGAGCAGTTCTTC

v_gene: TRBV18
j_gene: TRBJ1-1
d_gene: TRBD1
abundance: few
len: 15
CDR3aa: CASSQGQLRDTEAFF
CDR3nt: TGTGCCAGCTCACAGGGACAGCTGAGGGACACTGAAGCTTTCTTT

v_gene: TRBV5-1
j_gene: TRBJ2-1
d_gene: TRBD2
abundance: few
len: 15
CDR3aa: CASSLIAGGTNEQFF
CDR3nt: TGCGCCAGCAGCTTGATAGCGGGGGGGACGAATGAGCAGTTCTTC

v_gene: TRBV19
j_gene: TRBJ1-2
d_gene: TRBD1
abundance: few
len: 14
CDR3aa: CASTRQGSAYGYTF
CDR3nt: TGTGCCAGTACCCGACAGGGGAGTGCCTATGGCTACACCTTC

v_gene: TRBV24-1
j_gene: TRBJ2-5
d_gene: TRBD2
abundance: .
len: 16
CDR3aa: CATSDPTSGGVETQYF
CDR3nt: TGTGCCACCAGTGACCCGACTAGCGGGGGGGTAGAGACCCAGTACTTC

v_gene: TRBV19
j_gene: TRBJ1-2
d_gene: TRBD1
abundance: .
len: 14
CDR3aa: CASSPPGTGGGYTF
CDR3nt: TGTGCCAGTAGTCCCCCCGGGACAGGGGGCGGCTACACCTTC

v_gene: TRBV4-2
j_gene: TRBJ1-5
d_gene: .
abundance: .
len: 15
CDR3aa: CASGQSGGGNQPQHF
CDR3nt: TGTGCCAGCGGCCAGTCGGGAGGAGGGAATCAGCCCCAGCATTTT

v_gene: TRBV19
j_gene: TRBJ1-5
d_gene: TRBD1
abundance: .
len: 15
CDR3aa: CASSIVAGGGQPQHF
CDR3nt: TGTGCCAGTAGTATAGTAGCAGGGGGCGGTCAGCCCCAGCATTTT

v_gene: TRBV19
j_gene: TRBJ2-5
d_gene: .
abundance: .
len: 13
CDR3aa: CASSTGVQETQYF
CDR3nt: TGTGCCAGTAGTACGGGAGTCCAAGAGACCCAGTACTTC

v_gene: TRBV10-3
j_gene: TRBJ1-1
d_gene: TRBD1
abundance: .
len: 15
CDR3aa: CAISAGQGGNTEAFF
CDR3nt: TGTGCCATCAGTGCCGGACAGGGCGGGAACACTGAAGCTTTCTTT

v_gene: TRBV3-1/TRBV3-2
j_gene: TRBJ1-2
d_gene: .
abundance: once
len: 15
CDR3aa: CASSQFEQGPYGYTF
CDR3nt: TGTGCCAGCAGCCAATTTGAACAGGGCCCCTATGGCTACACCTTC

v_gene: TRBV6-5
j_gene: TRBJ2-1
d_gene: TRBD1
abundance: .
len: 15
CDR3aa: CASGGQAFYNERQFF
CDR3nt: TGTGCCAGCGGAGGACAGGCGTTCTACAATGAGCGGCAGTTCTTC

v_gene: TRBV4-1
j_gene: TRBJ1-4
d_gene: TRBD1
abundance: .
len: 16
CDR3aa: CASSLRETGGSEKLFF
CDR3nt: TGCGCCAGCAGCCTAAGAGAGACAGGGGGCAGTGAAAAACTGTTTTTT

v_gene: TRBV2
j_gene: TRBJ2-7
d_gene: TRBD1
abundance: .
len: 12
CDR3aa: CASSLQGYEQYF
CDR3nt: TGTGCCAGCAGTTTACAGGGGTACGAGCAGTACTTC

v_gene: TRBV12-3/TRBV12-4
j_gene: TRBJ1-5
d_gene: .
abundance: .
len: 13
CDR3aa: CASSLGSGQPQHF
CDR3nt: TGTGCCAGCAGTTTGGGTTCGGGTCAGCCCCAGCATTTT

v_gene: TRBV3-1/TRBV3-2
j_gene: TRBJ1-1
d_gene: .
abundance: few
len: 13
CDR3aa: CASSRQQDTEAFF
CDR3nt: TGTGCCAGCAGCCGCCAGCAGGACACTGAAGCTTTCTTT

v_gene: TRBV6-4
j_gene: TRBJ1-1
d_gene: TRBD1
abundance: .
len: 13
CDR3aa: CASSPAQGQEAFF
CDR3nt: TGTGCCAGCAGCCCTGCCCAGGGACAGGAAGCTTTCTTT

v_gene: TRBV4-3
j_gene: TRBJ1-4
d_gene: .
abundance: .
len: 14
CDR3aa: CASSQGIAGEKLFF
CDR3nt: TGCGCCAGCAGCCAAGGTATCGCGGGTGAAAAACTGTTTTTT

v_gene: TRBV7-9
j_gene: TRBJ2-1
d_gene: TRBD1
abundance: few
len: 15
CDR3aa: CASSQDRGRYNEQFF
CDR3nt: TGTGCCAGCAGCCAGGACAGGGGGCGTTACAATGAGCAGTTCTTC

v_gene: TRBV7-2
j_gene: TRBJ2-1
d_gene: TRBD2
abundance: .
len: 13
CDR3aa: CASSLAASGVQFF
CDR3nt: TGTGCCAGCAGCTTAGCGGCTAGCGGGGTTCAGTTCTTC

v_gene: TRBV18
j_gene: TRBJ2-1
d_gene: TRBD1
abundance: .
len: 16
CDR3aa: CASSPGGQGWVNEQFF
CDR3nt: TGTGCCAGCTCACCGGGGGGACAGGGATGGGTCAATGAGCAGTTCTTC

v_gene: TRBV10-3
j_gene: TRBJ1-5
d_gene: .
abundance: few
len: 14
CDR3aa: CAISEAAGNQPQHF
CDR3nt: TGTGCCATCAGTGAAGCCGCTGGCAATCAGCCCCAGCATTTT

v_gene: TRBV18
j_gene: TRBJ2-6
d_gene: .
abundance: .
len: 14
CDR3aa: CASSPPLGANVLTF
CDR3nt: TGTGCCAGCTCACCACCCCTAGGGGCCAACGTCCTGACTTTC

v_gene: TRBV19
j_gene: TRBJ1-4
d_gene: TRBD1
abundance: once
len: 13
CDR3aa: CASSINEGAKLFF
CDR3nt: TGTGCCAGTAGTATAAATGAGGGGGCGAAACTGTTTTTT

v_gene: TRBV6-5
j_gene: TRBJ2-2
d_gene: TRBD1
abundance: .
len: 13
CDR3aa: CASGTGHTGELFF
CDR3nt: TGTGCCAGCGGGACAGGGCACACCGGGGAGCTGTTTTTT

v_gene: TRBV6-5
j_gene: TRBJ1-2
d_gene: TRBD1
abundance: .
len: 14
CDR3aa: CASRPTGLNYGYTF
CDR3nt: TGTGCCAGCAGGCCGACAGGGCTGAACTATGGCTACACCTTC

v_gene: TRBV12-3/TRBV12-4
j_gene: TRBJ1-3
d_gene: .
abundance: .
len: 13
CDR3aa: CASTRFSGNTIYF
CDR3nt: TGTGCCAGCACCCGTTTTTCTGGAAACACCATATATTTT

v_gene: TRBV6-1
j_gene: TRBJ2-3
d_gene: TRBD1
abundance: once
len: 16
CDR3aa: CASSERGTGSTDTQYF
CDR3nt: TGTGCCAGCAGTGAAAGGGGGACAGGGAGCACAGATACGCAGTATTTT

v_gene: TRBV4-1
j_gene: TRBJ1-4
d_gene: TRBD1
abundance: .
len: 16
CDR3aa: CASSPGPGQGNEKLFF
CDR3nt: TGCGCCAGCAGCCCTGGGCCGGGACAGGGTAATGAAAAACTGTTTTTT

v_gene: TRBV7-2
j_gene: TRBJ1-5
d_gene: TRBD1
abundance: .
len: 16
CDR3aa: CASSSSGQGVSEPQHF
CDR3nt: TGTGCCAGCAGTTCAAGCGGACAGGGGGTCAGTGAGCCCCAGCATTTT

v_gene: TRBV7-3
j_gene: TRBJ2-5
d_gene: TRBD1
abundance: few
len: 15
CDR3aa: CASTRGGRADETQYF
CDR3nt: TGTGCCAGCACCCGAGGGGGCAGGGCGGATGAGACCCAGTACTTC

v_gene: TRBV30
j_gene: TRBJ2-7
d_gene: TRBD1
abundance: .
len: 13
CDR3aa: CAWRGDRADEQYF
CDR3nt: TGTGCCTGGAGAGGGGACAGGGCAGACGAGCAGTACTTC

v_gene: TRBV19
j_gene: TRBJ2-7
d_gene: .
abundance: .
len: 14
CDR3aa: CASSTPTGAYEQYF
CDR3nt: TGTGCCAGTAGTACCCCGACAGGTGCCTACGAGCAGTACTTC

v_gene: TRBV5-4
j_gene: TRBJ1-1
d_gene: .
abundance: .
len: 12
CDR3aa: CASSMTRSEAFF
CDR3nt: TGTGCCAGCAGCATGACAAGGTCGGAAGCTTTCTTT

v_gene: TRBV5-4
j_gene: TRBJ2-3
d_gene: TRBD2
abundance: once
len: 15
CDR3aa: CASSRSGGASDTQYF
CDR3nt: TGTGCCAGCAGTCGCAGCGGGGGGGCCTCAGATACGCAGTATTTT

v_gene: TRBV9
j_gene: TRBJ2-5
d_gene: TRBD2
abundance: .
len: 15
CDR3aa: CASSPVAGGQETQYF
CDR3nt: TGTGCCAGCAGCCCCGTGGCGGGGGGCCAAGAGACCCAGTACTTC